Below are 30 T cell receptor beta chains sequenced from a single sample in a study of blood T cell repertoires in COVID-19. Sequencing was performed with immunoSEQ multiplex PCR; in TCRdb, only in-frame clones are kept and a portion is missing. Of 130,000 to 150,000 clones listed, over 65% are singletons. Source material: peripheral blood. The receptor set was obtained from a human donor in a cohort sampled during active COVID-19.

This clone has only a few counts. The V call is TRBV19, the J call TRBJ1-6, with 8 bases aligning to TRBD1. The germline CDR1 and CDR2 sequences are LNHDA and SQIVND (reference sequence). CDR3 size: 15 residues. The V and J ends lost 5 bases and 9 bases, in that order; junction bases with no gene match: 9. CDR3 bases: TGTGCCAGTAGTGTTGGACAGGGAGGAGGTTCACCCCTCCACTTT. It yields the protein CASSVGQGGGSPLHF.

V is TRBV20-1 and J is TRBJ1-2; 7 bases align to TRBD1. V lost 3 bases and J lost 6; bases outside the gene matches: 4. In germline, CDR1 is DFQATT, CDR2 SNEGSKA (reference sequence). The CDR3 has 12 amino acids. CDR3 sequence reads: CSASRQGDGYTF. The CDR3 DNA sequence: TGCAGTGCTAGTAGACAGGGAGATGGCTACACCTTC.

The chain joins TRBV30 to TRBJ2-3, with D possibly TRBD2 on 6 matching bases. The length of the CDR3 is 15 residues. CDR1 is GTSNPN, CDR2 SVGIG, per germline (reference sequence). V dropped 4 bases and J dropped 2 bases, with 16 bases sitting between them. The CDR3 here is CAWKARGMATDTQYF. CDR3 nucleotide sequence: TGTGCCTGGAAGGCCCGCGGGATGGCCACAGATACGCAGTATTTT.

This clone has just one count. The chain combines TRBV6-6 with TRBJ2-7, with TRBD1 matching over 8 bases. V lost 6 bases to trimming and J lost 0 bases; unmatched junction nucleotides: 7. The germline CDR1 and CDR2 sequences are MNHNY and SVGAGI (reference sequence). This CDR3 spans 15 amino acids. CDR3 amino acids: CASSTTGDPSYEQYV. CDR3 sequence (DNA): TGTGCCAGCAGCACGACAGGGGACCCCTCCTACGAGCAGTACGTC.

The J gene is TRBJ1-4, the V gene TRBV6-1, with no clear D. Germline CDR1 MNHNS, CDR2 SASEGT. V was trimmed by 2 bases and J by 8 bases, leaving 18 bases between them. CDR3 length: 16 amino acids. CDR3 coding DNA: TGTGCCAGCAGTGAATCGCCGCGATCTAGACGGGAAAAACTGTTTTTT. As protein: CASSESPRSRREKLFF.

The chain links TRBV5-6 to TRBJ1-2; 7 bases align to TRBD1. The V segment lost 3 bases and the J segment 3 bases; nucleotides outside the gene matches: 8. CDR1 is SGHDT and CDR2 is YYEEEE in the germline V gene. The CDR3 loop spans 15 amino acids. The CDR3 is CASSSLTGSYYGYTF. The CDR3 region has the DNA TGTGCCAGCAGCTCACTGACAGGGTCCTACTATGGCTACACCTTC.

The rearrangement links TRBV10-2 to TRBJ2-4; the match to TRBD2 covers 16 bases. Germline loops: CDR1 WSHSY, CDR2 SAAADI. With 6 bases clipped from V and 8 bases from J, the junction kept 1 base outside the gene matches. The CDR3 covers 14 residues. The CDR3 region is CASRGLAGGDIQYF. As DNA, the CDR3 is TGCGCCAGCAGGGGACTAGCGGGAGGGGACATTCAGTACTTC.

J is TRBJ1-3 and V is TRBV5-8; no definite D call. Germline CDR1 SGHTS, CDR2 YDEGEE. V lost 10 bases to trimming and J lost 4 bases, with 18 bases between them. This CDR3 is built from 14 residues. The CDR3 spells CADGISGTGNTIYF. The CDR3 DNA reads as TGTGCCGACGGGATTTCAGGAACCGGAAACACCATATATTTT. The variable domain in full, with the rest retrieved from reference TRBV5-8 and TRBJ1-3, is EAGVTQSPTHLIKTRGQQATLRCSPISGHTSVYWYQQALGLGLQFLLWYDEGEERNRGNFPPRFSGRQFPNYSSELNVNALELEDSALYLCADGISGTGNTIYFGEGSWLTVV.

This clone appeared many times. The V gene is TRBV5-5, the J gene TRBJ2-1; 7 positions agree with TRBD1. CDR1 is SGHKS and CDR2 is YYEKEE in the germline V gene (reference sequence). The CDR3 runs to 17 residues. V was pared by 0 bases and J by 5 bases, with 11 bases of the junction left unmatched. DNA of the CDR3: TGTGCCAGCAGCTTGGCCAGCAGGGGGTATATAGACAATGAGCAGTTCTTC. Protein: CASSLASRGYIDNEQFF.

The CDR3 here is CASRDRTSNTEAFF. In nucleotides, the CDR3 is TGTGCCAGCAGGGACAGGACATCAAACACTGAAGCTTTCTTT. The chain joins TRBV2 to TRBJ1-1, with 7 bases aligning to TRBD1. This CDR3 has 14 amino acids. V was clipped by 6 bases and J by 2 bases; unmatched bases: 6. CDR1 is SNHLY and CDR2 is FYNNEI in the germline V gene.

The CDR3 bases are TGTGCCAGCTCTGGGGACAGATTGAACACTGAAGCTTTCTTT. It is translated as CASSGDRLNTEAFF. The rearrangement uses TRBV18 and TRBJ1-1; TRBD1 matches 7 bases. Looked up from germline, CDR1 is KGHSH and CDR2 is LQKENI. The CDR3 runs 14 residues. The J segment lost 0 bases and the V segment lost 6 bases, leaving 4 bases of the junction unmatched.

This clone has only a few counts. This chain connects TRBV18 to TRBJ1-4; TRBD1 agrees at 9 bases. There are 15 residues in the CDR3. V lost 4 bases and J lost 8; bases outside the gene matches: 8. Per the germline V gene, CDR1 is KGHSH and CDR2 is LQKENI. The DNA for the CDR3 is TGTGCCAGCTCACTGAGTGGGACAGGGCGGGAAAAACTGTTTTTT. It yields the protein CASSLSGTGREKLFF.

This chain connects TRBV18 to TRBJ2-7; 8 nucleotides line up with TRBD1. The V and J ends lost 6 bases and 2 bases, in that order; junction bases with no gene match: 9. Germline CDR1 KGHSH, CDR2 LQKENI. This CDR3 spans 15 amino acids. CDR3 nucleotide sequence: TGTGCCAGCTCGCGGTCAGGGGGCATCCCCTACGAGCAGTACTTC. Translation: CASSRSGGIPYEQYF.

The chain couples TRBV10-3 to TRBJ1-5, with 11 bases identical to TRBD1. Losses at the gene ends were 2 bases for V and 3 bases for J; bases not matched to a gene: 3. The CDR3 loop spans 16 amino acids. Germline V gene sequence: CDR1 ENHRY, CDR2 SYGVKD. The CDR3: CAISEGTGGHNQPQHF. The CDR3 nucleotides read TGTGCCATCAGTGAGGGGACAGGGGGGCACAATCAGCCCCAGCATTTT.

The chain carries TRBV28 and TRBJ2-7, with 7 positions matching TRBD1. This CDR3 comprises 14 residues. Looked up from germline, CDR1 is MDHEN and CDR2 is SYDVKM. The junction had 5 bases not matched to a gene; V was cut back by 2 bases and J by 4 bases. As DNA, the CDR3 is TGTGCCAGCAGTTTACCGGGACAGAAATACGAGCAGTACTTC. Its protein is CASSLPGQKYEQYF.

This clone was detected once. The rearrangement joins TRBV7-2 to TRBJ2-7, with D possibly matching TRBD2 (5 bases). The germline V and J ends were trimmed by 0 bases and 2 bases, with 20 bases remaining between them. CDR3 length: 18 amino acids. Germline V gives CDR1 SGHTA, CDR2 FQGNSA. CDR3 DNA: TGTGCCAGCAGCTTAGCACCGACTACGACCAGGTCTGCCTACGAGCAGTACTTC. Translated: CASSLAPTTTRSAYEQYF.

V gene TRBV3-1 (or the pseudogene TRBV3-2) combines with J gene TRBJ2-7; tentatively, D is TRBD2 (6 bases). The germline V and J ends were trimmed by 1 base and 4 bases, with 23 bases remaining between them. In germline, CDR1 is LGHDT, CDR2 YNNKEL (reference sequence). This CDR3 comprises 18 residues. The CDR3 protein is CASSQGPNIPGLPYEQYV. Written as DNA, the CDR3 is TGTGCCAGCAGCCAAGGGCCGAATATTCCGGGACTTCCTTACGAGCAGTACGTC.

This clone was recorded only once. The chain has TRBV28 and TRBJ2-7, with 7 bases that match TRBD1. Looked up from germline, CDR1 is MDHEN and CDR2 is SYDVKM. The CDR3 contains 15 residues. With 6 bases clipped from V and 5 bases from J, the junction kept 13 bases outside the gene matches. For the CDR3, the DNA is TGTGCCAGCAGCCGGGGACAGAGCCCCCACCACGAGCAGTACTTC. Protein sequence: CASSRGQSPHHEQYF. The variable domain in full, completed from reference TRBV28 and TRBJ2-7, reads DVKVTQSSRYLVKRTGEKVFLECVQDMDHENMFWYRQDPGLGLRLIYFSYDVKMKEKGDIPEGYSVSREKKERFSLILESASTNQTSMYLCASSRGQSPHHEQYFGPGTRLTVT.

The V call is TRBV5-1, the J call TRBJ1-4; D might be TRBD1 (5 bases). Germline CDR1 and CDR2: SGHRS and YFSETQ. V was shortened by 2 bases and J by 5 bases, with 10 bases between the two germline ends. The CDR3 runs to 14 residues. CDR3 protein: CASSFLGGNEKLFF. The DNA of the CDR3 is TGCGCCAGCAGCTTTTTGGGGGGAAATGAAAAACTGTTTTTT.

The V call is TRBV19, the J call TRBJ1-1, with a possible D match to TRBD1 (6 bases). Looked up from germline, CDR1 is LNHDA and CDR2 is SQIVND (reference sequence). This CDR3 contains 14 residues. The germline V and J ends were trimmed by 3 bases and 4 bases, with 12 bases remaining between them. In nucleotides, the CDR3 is TGTGCCAGTAGTATTAGCAGGGGTACCACTGAAGCTTTCTTT. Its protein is CASSISRGTTEAFF.

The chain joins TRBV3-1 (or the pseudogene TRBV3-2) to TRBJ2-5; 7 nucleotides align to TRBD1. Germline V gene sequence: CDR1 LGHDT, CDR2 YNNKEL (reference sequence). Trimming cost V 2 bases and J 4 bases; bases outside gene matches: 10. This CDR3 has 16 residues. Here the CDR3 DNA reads TGTGCCAGCAGCCAACGAATGACAGGGCTTCGAGAGACCCAGTACTTC. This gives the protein CASSQRMTGLRETQYF.

Here the CDR3 DNA reads TGTGCCACCCGGCCAGACAGGTTGACACCCAACTATGGCTACACCTTC. Translated, it gives CATRPDRLTPNYGYTF. The chain carries TRBV19 and TRBJ1-2, with D tentatively TRBD1 (6 bases). This CDR3 is built from 16 residues. Deletions cut 10 bases from V and 2 bases from J, with 23 bases between. Germline loops: CDR1 LNHDA, CDR2 SQIVND (reference sequence).

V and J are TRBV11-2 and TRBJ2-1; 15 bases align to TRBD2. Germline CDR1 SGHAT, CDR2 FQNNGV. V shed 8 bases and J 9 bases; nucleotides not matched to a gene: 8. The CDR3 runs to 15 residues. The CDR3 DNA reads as TGTGCCAGCGGGATTGGACTAGCGGGGGGGCGTGAGCAGTTCTTC. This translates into CASGIGLAGGREQFF. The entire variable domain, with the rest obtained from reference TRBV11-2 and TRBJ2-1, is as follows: EAGVAQSPRYKIIEKRQSVAFWCNPISGHATLYWYQQILGQGPKLLIQFQNNGVVDDSQLPKDRFSAERLKGVDSTLKIQPAKLEDSAVYLCASGIGLAGGREQFFGPGTRLTVL.

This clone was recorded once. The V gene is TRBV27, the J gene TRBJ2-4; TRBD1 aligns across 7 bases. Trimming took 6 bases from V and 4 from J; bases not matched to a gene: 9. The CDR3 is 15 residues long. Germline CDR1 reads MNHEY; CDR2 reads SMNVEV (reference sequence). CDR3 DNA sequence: TGTGCCAGCAGCGATGACCGGGACAGAAAAAACATTCAGTACTTC. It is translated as CASSDDRDRKNIQYF.

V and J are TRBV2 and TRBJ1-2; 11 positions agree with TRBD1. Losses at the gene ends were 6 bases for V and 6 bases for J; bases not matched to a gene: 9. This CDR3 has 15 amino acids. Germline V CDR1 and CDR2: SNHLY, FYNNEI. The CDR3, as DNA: TGTGCCAGCAGCCGGGACAGGGGGATTATCAATGGCTACACCTTC. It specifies CASSRDRGIINGYTF.

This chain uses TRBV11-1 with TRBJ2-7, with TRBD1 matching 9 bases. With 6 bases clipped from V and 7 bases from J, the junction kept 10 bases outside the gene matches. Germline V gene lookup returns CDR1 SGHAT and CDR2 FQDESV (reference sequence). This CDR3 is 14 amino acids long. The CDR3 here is CASSLDRGVREQYV. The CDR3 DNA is TGTGCCAGCAGTCTGGACAGGGGAGTTAGGGAGCAGTACGTC.

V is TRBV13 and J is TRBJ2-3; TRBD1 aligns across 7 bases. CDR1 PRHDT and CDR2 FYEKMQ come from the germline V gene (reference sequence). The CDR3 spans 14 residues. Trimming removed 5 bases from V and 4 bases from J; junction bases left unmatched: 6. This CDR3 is CASSQSTGPDTQYF. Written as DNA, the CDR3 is TGTGCCAGCAGCCAATCGACAGGGCCAGATACGCAGTATTTT.

The CDR3 bases are TGTGCCAGTAGTATCCCAAGGACAGGACATAACACTGAAGCTTTCTTT. Protein: CASSIPRTGHNTEAFF. The chain carries TRBV19 and TRBJ1-1, with 7 bases fitting TRBD1. Germline loops: CDR1 LNHDA, CDR2 SQIVND (reference sequence). V lost 3 bases and J lost 2; bases outside the gene matches: 9. The CDR3 runs to 16 residues.

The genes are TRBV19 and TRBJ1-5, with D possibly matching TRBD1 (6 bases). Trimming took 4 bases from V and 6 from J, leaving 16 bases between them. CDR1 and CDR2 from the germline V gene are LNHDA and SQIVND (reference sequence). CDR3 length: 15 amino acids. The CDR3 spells CASSTSDPDSQPQHF. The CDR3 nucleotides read TGTGCCAGTAGTACCTCAGACCCGGACAGTCAGCCCCAGCATTTT. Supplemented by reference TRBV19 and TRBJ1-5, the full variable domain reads DGGITQSPKYLFRKEGQNVTLSCEQNLNHDAMYWYRQDPGQGLRLIYYSQIVNDFQKGDIAEGYSVSREKKESFPLTVTSAQKNPTAFYLCASSTSDPDSQPQHFGDGTRLSIL.

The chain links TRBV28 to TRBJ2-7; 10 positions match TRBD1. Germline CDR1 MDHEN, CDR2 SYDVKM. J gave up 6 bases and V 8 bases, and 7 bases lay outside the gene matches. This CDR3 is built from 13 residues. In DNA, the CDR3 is TGTGCCAGCTTGCCCCGACAGGGGGCCGAGCAGTACTTC. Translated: CASLPRQGAEQYF.